What follows are 18 T cell receptor beta chains derived from one specimen sequenced in a study of cytomegalovirus exposure and HLA in healthy donors. Amplification used 60 Vbeta primers and 13 Jbeta primers. The protocol was immunoSEQ multiplex PCR, while the TCRdb copy is restricted to in-frame clones and leaves out a portion. The sample shows around 99,000 clones, approximately 84% of them seen only once. Sequenced material: PBMCs. The source is a man aged 30-40 years in good health and CMV-seronegative.

The V and J genes are TRBV5-1 and TRBJ1-1; no clear D. Trimming shortened V by 3 bases and J by 8 bases, and 14 bases separated the two germline ends. Germline values: CDR1 SGHRS, CDR2 YFSETQ. The CDR3 is 13 amino acids. CDR3 DNA sequence: TGCGCCAGCAGCTGGGCCGGCGGGAGCGAAGCTTTCTTT. Its protein is CASSWAGGSEAFF.

The rearrangement links TRBV4-1 to TRBJ1-6, with D maybe TRBD1 (5 bases). Germline values: CDR1 MGHRA, CDR2 YSYEKL. V was clipped by 1 base and J by 9 bases, with 7 bases between them. This CDR3 comprises 13 residues. The CDR3 coding sequence is TGCGCCAGCAGCCAAGTGGGACTTTCACCCCTCCACTTT. Translating gives CASSQVGLSPLHF.

Remarks on this clone: A junction end diverges from the germline sequence, so it may reflect a read error. The chain combines TRBV20-1 with TRBJ1-2, with 7 bases fitting TRBD1. Germline lookup yields CDR1 DFQATT and CDR2 SNEGSKA (reference sequence). CDR3 length: 9 residues. The CDR3 here is CSARKDRLF. The CDR3 DNA sequence: TGCAGTGCTAGAAAGGACAGGCTGTTC.

The V call is TRBV30, the J call TRBJ1-2; D remains ambiguous. The CDR3 is made up of 11 amino acids. Germline assignment: CDR1 GTSNPN and CDR2 SVGIG (reference sequence). V lost 1 base and J 8 bases, leaving 8 bases between the germline ends. For the CDR3, the DNA is TGTGCCTGGAGTGGACTCGCCGGCTACACCTTC. Translation gives CAWSGLAGYTF.

V and J are TRBV4-1 and TRBJ2-2, with 14 bases lining up with TRBD2. The germline V gene has CDR1 MGHRA and CDR2 YSYEKL. Trimming took 1 base from V and 5 from J; bases not matched to a gene: 6. CDR3 length equals 18 residues. Here the CDR3 reads CASSQAGLAGAGTGELFF. The CDR3 nucleotides read TGCGCCAGCAGCCAAGCGGGACTAGCGGGAGCGGGTACCGGGGAGCTGTTTTTT.

This chain joins TRBV5-1 and TRBJ2-7; 8 nucleotides match TRBD1. Germline CDR1 SGHRS, CDR2 YFSETQ. The CDR3 length is 15 residues. Unmatched junction bases numbered 7, after V lost 4 bases and J lost 1 base. The CDR3 DNA follows: TGCGCCAGCAGCCCCGGGACAGGAATTTCCTACGAGCAGTACTTC. Translation gives CASSPGTGISYEQYF.

This chain joins TRBV29-1 and TRBJ2-2; D remains ambiguous. The CDR3 runs 14 residues. The ends were cut back, 4 bases at V and 2 bases at J, with 11 bases in the middle. CDR1 is SQVTM and CDR2 is ANQGSEA in the germline V gene. The DNA of the CDR3 is TGCAGCGTTGTTGACTCGCTCAACACCGGGGAGCTGTTTTTT. Its protein product is CSVVDSLNTGELFF.

The V and J genes are TRBV6-5 and TRBJ2-2; TRBD2 aligns across 9 bases. Per the germline V gene, CDR1 is MNHEY and CDR2 is SVGAGI. The CDR3 loop spans 15 amino acids. V lost 6 bases, J lost 3 bases, and 5 bases stayed unmatched. The CDR3 region has the DNA TGTGCCAGCAGGCCCGGGACTAGCTACACCGGGGAGCTGTTTTTT. Protein product: CASRPGTSYTGELFF.

The V and J genes are TRBV6-5 and TRBJ2-7; D may be TRBD2 (7 bases). CDR3 length: 13 residues. The V end lost 4 bases, the J end lost 11 bases, and 18 bases lay between the germline ends. Germline-derived CDR1 and CDR2 are MNHEY and SVGAGI. The CDR3: CASSSDGGGAKYF. In DNA form, the CDR3 reads TGTGCCAGCAGTTCCGATGGTGGGGGGGCCAAGTACTTC.

The gene calls are TRBV18 and TRBJ2-1, with TRBD2 identical over 13 bases. J gave up 5 bases and V 6 bases, and 4 bases lay outside the gene matches. CDR1 and CDR2 (germline): KGHSH, LQKENI. The CDR3 extends over 15 amino acids. DNA of the CDR3: TGTGCCAGCTCCCGGGGACTAGCGGGGCACAATGAGCAGTTCTTC. As protein: CASSRGLAGHNEQFF. The full variable domain, completed using reference TRBV18 and TRBJ2-1, is NAGVMQNPRHLVRRRGQEARLRCSPMKGHSHVYWYRQLPEEGLKFMVYLQKENIIDESGMPKERFSAEFPKEGPSILRIQQVVRGDSAAYFCASSRGLAGHNEQFFGPGTRLTVL.

This clone was seen just once. The gene calls are TRBV7-2 and TRBJ1-1; 8 bases match TRBD1. This CDR3 is 13 amino acids long. From germline, CDR1 is SGHTA and CDR2 FQGNSA. The V gene end was trimmed by 4 bases and the J gene end by 5 bases; junction bases not matched to a gene: 3. The CDR3 sequence is CASSYRQGTEAFF. The CDR3 nucleotides read TGTGCCAGCAGCTACCGACAGGGGACTGAAGCTTTCTTT. The whole variable domain, filled in from reference TRBV7-2 and TRBJ1-1, reads GAGVSQSPSNKVTEKGKDVELRCDPISGHTALYWYRQSLGQGLEFLIYFQGNSAPDKSGLPSDRFSAERTGGSVSTLTIQRTQQEDSAVYLCASSYRQGTEAFFGQGTRLTVV.

The V and J genes are TRBV29-1 and TRBJ2-1; 7 positions match TRBD2. CDR1 is SQVTM, CDR2 ANQGSEA, per germline. Germline trimming cut 7 bases from V and 6 bases from J; bases unmatched to any gene: 9. The CDR3 contains 13 residues. CDR3 sequence reads: CSARHGGGNEQFF. Here the CDR3 DNA reads TGCAGCGCTCGACACGGCGGGGGCAATGAGCAGTTCTTC.

A few counts support this clone. This chain links TRBV7-3 with TRBJ1-1; no firm D call. The CDR3 spans 14 residues. Germline assignment: CDR1 SGHTA and CDR2 FQGTGA. V lost 5 bases and J lost 5, with 15 bases in between. Here the CDR3 reads CASSPRSGGTEAFF. Written as DNA, the CDR3 is TGTGCCAGCAGCCCTAGATCAGGAGGGACTGAAGCTTTCTTT.

The V call is TRBV11-3, the J call TRBJ2-3; D possibly corresponds to TRBD2 (5 bases). The CDR3 is 15 amino acids. Germline V gene sequence: CDR1 SGHNT, CDR2 YENEEA. V was shortened by 1 base and J by 4 bases, with 12 bases between the two germline ends. CDR3: CASSLVVGAADTQYF. The CDR3 DNA follows: TGTGCCAGCAGCTTAGTCGTGGGAGCGGCAGATACGCAGTATTTT.

The J gene is TRBJ1-2, the V gene TRBV6-5; D is undetermined. This CDR3 is built from 13 residues. Between the trimmed V and J ends, which lost 5 bases and 5 bases, there was a span of 12 bases. Germline V CDR1 and CDR2: MNHEY, SVGAGI. The CDR3 loop is CASSESAKYGYTF. Written as DNA, the CDR3 is TGTGCCAGCAGTGAAAGCGCCAAGTATGGCTACACCTTC.

The V and J genes are TRBV5-1 and TRBJ1-2; 7 bases align to TRBD1. This CDR3 contains 14 residues. Unmatched junction bases numbered 7, after V lost 5 bases and J lost 3 bases. The V gene's germline CDR1 is SGHRS and CDR2 YFSETQ. The CDR3 nucleotides read TGCGCCAGCAGGGACAGGTCCTCGGACTATGGCTACACCTTC. Translated, it gives CASRDRSSDYGYTF.

The genes are TRBV11-2 and TRBJ1-3; no clear D. This CDR3 comprises 15 residues. The germline V gene has CDR1 SGHAT and CDR2 FQNNGV. Trimming removed 4 bases from V and 2 bases from J, with 12 bases in between. CDR3 protein: CASSSLTRTGNTIYF. The CDR3 DNA reads TGTGCCAGCAGCTCCCTTACTAGAACTGGAAACACCATATATTTT.

The chain links TRBV9 to TRBJ2-7; 8 nucleotides align to TRBD2. Germline trimming cut 4 bases from V and 5 bases from J; bases unmatched to any gene: 8. The CDR3 sequence is 14 residues long. The V gene's germline CDR1 is SGDLS and CDR2 YYNGEE. Here the CDR3 reads CASSLSGKTHEQYF. The DNA of the CDR3 is TGTGCCAGCAGCCTTAGCGGGAAGACCCACGAGCAGTACTTC.